Listed here are 28 T cell receptor beta chains from one sample, sequenced in a study of OX40 agonist ivuxolimab in advanced cancers. Library method: the immunoSEQ multiplex PCR assay. Held by TCRdb, this immuneACCESS table contains in-frame sequences only and omits some clones. Under half of the omission traces to an unresolved V gene where checked; the cause of the rest is unknown. This sample is represented by fewer than 20,000 clones; roughly 90% of them were singletons. The ten largest clones represent 25% of the sample. The sample consisted of CD4+ or CD8+ T cells sorted from blood, taken in a trial of the OX40 agonist ivuxolimab. Every receptor here comes from an adult with an advanced solid tumor such as melanoma, head and neck, liver or kidney cancer.

This chain connects TRBV5-6 to TRBJ2-3; no reliable D call. Germline CDR1 and CDR2: SGHDT and YYEEEE. This CDR3 has 13 residues. V shed 4 bases and J shed 6 bases, with 12 bases lying between them. The CDR3 DNA is TGTGCCAGCAGCCAGTGGGGTGGGGATACGCAGTATTTT. Translating it yields CASSQWGGDTQYF.

The V call is TRBV2, the J call TRBJ2-7, with D possibly called TRBD1 or TRBD2 (5 bases each). The CDR3 extends over 13 amino acids. Per germline, CDR1 SNHLY and CDR2 FYNNEI. Trimming shortened V by 5 bases and J by 13 bases, and 21 bases separated the two germline ends. The CDR3: CASSRGVSSLKYF. In DNA, the CDR3 is TGTGCCAGCAGTCGAGGGGTCTCGTCCCTAAAATACTTC.

The V gene is TRBV5-4, the J gene TRBJ2-7; no reliable D call. CDR1 is SGHNT and CDR2 is YYREEE in the germline V gene (reference sequence). Trimming pared 0 bases from V and 2 bases from J, leaving 21 bases between. This CDR3 contains 18 residues. Here the CDR3 reads CASSLEASVQFVAYEQYF. The CDR3 DNA follows: TGTGCCAGCAGCTTGGAGGCCTCTGTCCAGTTTGTGGCCTACGAGCAGTACTTC.

The J gene is TRBJ2-3, the V gene TRBV18; tentative D call: TRBD2 (7 bases). Trimming stripped 4 bases from V and 0 bases from J, with 17 bases between. The CDR3 length is 17 residues. Looked up from germline, CDR1 is KGHSH and CDR2 is LQKENI. Here the CDR3 reads CASSRGGAKTSTDTQYF. DNA of the CDR3: TGTGCCAGCTCACGGGGGGGGGCAAAAACTAGCACAGATACGCAGTATTTT.

The chain carries TRBV19 and TRBJ2-2; D uncertain. The V gene lost 6 bases and the J gene lost 1 base, with 9 bases spanning the gap. The CDR3 is 14 residues long. Germline loops: CDR1 LNHDA, CDR2 SQIVND (reference sequence). Here the CDR3 DNA reads TGTGCCAGTAGCTACCGATTGAACACCGGGGAGCTGTTTTTT. Its translation: CASSYRLNTGELFF.

This chain connects TRBV27 to TRBJ2-3; TRBD2 is a possible D gene (6 bases). V lost 5 bases, J lost 0 bases, and 12 bases lay in between. Per the germline V gene, CDR1 is MNHEY and CDR2 is SMNVEV (reference sequence). This CDR3 comprises 15 residues. The CDR3 sequence: CASSSRDFSTDTQYF. CDR3 nucleotide sequence: TGTGCCAGCAGTAGCCGGGACTTTAGCACAGATACGCAGTATTTT.

The chain uses TRBV29-1 and TRBJ1-2; TRBD1 is a possible D gene (5 bases). Trimming shortened V by 4 bases and J by 3 bases, and 15 bases separated the two germline ends. The CDR3 extends over 14 amino acids. Germline assignment: CDR1 SQVTM and CDR2 ANQGSEA. This chain's CDR3 is CSVVGVSTDYGYTF. The CDR3 DNA reads as TGCAGCGTTGTGGGGGTCAGTACGGACTATGGCTACACCTTC.

As for this clone: The junction and the germline gene differ at one end; a read error may be behind it. The rearrangement links TRBV28 to TRBJ1-2, with 9 nucleotides matching TRBD1. This CDR3 has 17 amino acids. Germline loops: CDR1 MDHEN, CDR2 SYDVKM. The CDR3 is CAGSRRQGVISNYGYTF. The CDR3 coding sequence is TGTGCCGGCAGCAGAAGACAGGGGGTAATCTCGAACTATGGCTACACCTTC.

A note on this clone: The same CDR3 also results from other DNA sequences found in this sample. This sequence joins TRBV27 and TRBJ1-3; maybe TRBD1 (6 bases). Trimming took off 6 bases at V and 10 bases at J, with 22 bases between the two ends. This CDR3 is built from 15 residues. The germline V gene has CDR1 MNHEY and CDR2 SMNVEV (reference sequence). The CDR3 loop is CASSSWGQGLATIYF. The CDR3 region has the DNA TGTGCCAGCAGCTCCTGGGGGCAGGGTCTTGCAACCATATATTTT.

The V and J genes are TRBV13 and TRBJ2-7; no clear D. Looked up from germline, CDR1 is PRHDT and CDR2 is FYEKMQ (reference sequence). V lost 3 bases to trimming and J lost 7 bases, with 7 bases between them. The CDR3 runs 11 residues. CDR3 sequence reads: CASSFDGEQYF. The CDR3 bases are TGTGCCAGCAGCTTTGACGGAGAGCAGTACTTC.

V is TRBV4-1 and J is TRBJ2-7; D not resolved. Trimming took 1 base from V and 5 from J, leaving 3 bases between them. From germline, CDR1 is MGHRA and CDR2 YSYEKL. The CDR3 covers 11 residues. In DNA, the CDR3 is TGCGCCAGCAGCCAAGGTGACGAGCAGTACTTC. Translation gives CASSQGDEQYF.

This rearrangement joins TRBV5-6 to TRBJ2-3; 7 bases agree with TRBD1. This CDR3 is 15 amino acids long. J gave up 5 bases and V 5 bases, and 11 bases lay outside the gene matches. Germline CDR1 reads SGHDT; CDR2 reads YYEEEE. The DNA of the CDR3 is TGTGCCAGCAGGAGACAGGGAGAAGAAGAAGATACGCAGTATTTT. It specifies CASRRQGEEEDTQYF. The full variable domain, its missing parts supplied by reference TRBV5-6 and TRBJ2-3, is DAGVTQSPTHLIKTRGQQVTLRCSPKSGHDTVSWYQQALGQGPQFIFQYYEEEERQRGNFPDRFSGHQFPNYSSELNVNALLLGDSALYLCASRRQGEEEDTQYFGPGTRLTVL.

The V gene is TRBV7-9, the J gene TRBJ2-5; no clear D. The CDR3 sequence is 15 residues long. The V and J ends lost 5 bases and 2 bases respectively, with 15 bases between them. From germline, CDR1 is SEHNR and CDR2 FQNEAQ (reference sequence). The CDR3 sequence: CASSTKQISQETQYF. As DNA, the CDR3 is TGTGCCAGCAGCACAAAACAGATCTCTCAAGAGACCCAGTACTTC.

The chain recombines TRBV9 with TRBJ2-5, with TRBD1 as a possible D gene (5 bases). From germline, CDR1 is SGDLS and CDR2 YYNGEE. Trimming removed 0 bases at V and 3 bases at J, with 12 bases between. This CDR3 has 15 amino acids. CDR3 bases: TGTGCCAGCAGCGTAGGTGGGGCAGAGAAAGAGACCCAGTACTTC. Protein product: CASSVGGAEKETQYF.

The rearrangement uses TRBV19 and TRBJ1-6; D possibly corresponds to TRBD1 (5 bases). The CDR3 runs 15 residues. Germline CDR1 is LNHDA and CDR2 is SQIVND (reference sequence). With 3 bases removed from V and 7 bases from J, the gap between germline ends came to 13 bases. This chain's CDR3 is CASSIDGGGNSPLHF. In nucleotides, the CDR3 is TGTGCCAGTAGTATTGACGGGGGAGGGAATTCACCCCTCCACTTT.

The V gene is TRBV7-2, the J gene TRBJ2-3, with TRBD1 matching 7 bases. The length of the CDR3 is 16 residues. The J segment lost 0 bases and the V segment lost 1 base, leaving 4 bases of the junction unmatched. CDR1 and CDR2 (germline): SGHTA, FQGNSA. The CDR3 protein is CASSLGTGPSTDTQYF. The CDR3 nucleotides read TGTGCCAGCAGCTTAGGGACAGGTCCTAGCACAGATACGCAGTATTTT. The entire variable domain, with the rest obtained from reference TRBV7-2 and TRBJ2-3, is as follows: GAGVSQSPSNKVTEKGKDVELRCDPISGHTALYWYRQSLGQGLEFLIYFQGNSAPDKSGLPSDRFSAERTGGSVSTLTIQRTQQEDSAVYLCASSLGTGPSTDTQYFGPGTRLTVL.

The V and J genes are TRBV5-4 and TRBJ1-6; D unclear. V was shortened by 1 base and J by 9 bases, with 11 bases between the two germline ends. Germline CDR1 and CDR2: SGHNT and YYREEE (reference sequence). There are 14 residues in the CDR3. The CDR3 reads CASSLSPIGSPLHF. In DNA, the CDR3 is TGTGCCAGCAGCTTGTCCCCGATCGGTTCACCCCTCCACTTT.

This chain connects TRBV10-1 to TRBJ2-3, with 10 bases identical to TRBD2. The CDR3 extends over 16 amino acids. J gave up 3 bases and V 3 bases, and 6 bases lay outside the gene matches. Germline CDR1 and CDR2: WNHNN and SYGVQD (reference sequence). The CDR3: CASSEWLAGVTDTQYF. The CDR3 DNA is TGCGCCAGCAGTGAATGGCTAGCGGGGGTAACAGATACGCAGTATTTT.

This chain connects TRBV5-1 to TRBJ2-5; D possibly corresponds to TRBD1 (5 bases). There are 16 residues in the CDR3. The V end was cut by 0 bases, the J end by 5 bases, with 17 bases between. Looked up from germline, CDR1 is SGHRS and CDR2 is YFSETQ. The CDR3: CASSLGSTVPRETQYF. As DNA, the CDR3 is TGCGCCAGCAGCTTGGGTTCGACAGTCCCAAGGGAGACCCAGTACTTC.

The chain recombines TRBV9 with TRBJ1-1; D uncertain. The CDR3 loop spans 15 amino acids. V was trimmed by 4 bases and J by 0 bases, leaving 13 bases between them. Germline CDR1 reads SGDLS; CDR2 reads YYNGEE. CDR3 residues: CASSLGRDMNTEAFF. CDR3 coding DNA: TGTGCCAGCAGCCTAGGAAGAGACATGAACACTGAAGCTTTCTTT.

The gene calls are TRBV7-9 and TRBJ1-1; 7 positions match TRBD1. In germline, CDR1 is SEHNR, CDR2 FQNEAQ (reference sequence). The CDR3 extends over 17 amino acids. The V gene end was trimmed by 4 bases and the J gene end by 2 bases; junction bases not matched to a gene: 13. The DNA for the CDR3 is TGTGCCAGCAGCTCCCAGGACAGGAACCGTGGTAACACTGAAGCTTTCTTT. Amino acids: CASSSQDRNRGNTEAFF.

J is TRBJ2-7 and V is TRBV27; D gene unclear. CDR3 size: 11 residues. Per germline, CDR1 MNHEY and CDR2 SMNVEV (reference sequence). V shed 6 bases and J shed 2 bases, with 5 bases lying between them. This CDR3 reads CASSTPYEQYF. The CDR3 coding sequence is TGTGCCAGCAGCACCCCCTACGAGCAGTACTTC.

The chain joins TRBV19 to TRBJ2-3; 9 bases are a match to TRBD2. The V gene's germline CDR1 is LNHDA and CDR2 SQIVND (reference sequence). Unmatched junction bases numbered 9, after V lost 3 bases and J lost 8 bases. The CDR3 is 15 residues long. CDR3 coding DNA: TGTGCCAGTAGTATCGGCGGGGGGGCTCTAGGTACGCAGTATTTT. This codes for CASSIGGGALGTQYF. Using reference TRBV19 and TRBJ2-3 for the parts outside the CDR3, the full variable domain is DGGITQSPKYLFRKEGQNVTLSCEQNLNHDAMYWYRQDPGQGLRLIYYSQIVNDFQKGDIAEGYSVSREKKESFPLTVTSAQKNPTAFYLCASSIGGGALGTQYFGPGTRLTVL.

V usage is TRBV9 and J usage is TRBJ1-1; D perhaps matches TRBD1 (5 bases). Germline CDR1 reads SGDLS; CDR2 reads YYNGEE. V was pared by 2 bases and J by 5 bases, with 16 bases between. The CDR3 has 15 amino acids. CDR3 amino acids: CASSVSLGVGTEAFF. As DNA, the CDR3 is TGTGCCAGCAGCGTCTCCTTAGGGGTTGGAACTGAAGCTTTCTTT.

This clone was found a few times. The chain links TRBV4-1 to TRBJ1-1, with TRBD1 as a possible D gene (5 bases). The CDR3 loop spans 14 amino acids. V lost 1 base and J lost 9, with 15 bases in between. The germline V gene encodes CDR1 MGHRA and CDR2 YSYEKL. The CDR3 here is CASSQVGGTAQAFF. CDR3 DNA: TGCGCCAGCAGCCAAGTCGGGGGGACGGCGCAAGCTTTCTTT.

This chain links TRBV27 with TRBJ1-1; 11 nucleotides match TRBD1. This CDR3 has 15 amino acids. The germline V gene has CDR1 MNHEY and CDR2 SMNVEV (reference sequence). The J segment lost 3 bases and the V segment lost 5 bases, leaving 5 bases of the junction unmatched. For the CDR3, the DNA is TGTGCCAGCAGTCCAGGGACAGGGGGGGACACTGAAGCTTTCTTT. Translated: CASSPGTGGDTEAFF.

V is TRBV4-1 and J is TRBJ1-3; D is unclear. V lost 0 bases, J lost 0 bases, and 9 bases lay in between. The CDR3 loop spans 16 amino acids. CDR1 MGHRA and CDR2 YSYEKL come from the germline V gene. The CDR3, as DNA: TGCGCCAGCAGCCAAGATTGGGCCAGCTCTGGAAACACCATATATTTT. This translates into CASSQDWASSGNTIYF.

The chain couples TRBV7-6 to TRBJ2-3; TRBD2 is a possible D gene (7 bases). Between the trimmed V and J ends, which lost 1 base and 2 bases, there was a span of 10 bases. The CDR3 loop spans 15 amino acids. Looked up from germline, CDR1 is SGHVS and CDR2 is FNYEAQ. The CDR3 coding sequence is TGTGCCAGCAGCTTAGGTGGGGGGGCCACAGATACGCAGTATTTT. Amino acid sequence: CASSLGGGATDTQYF.